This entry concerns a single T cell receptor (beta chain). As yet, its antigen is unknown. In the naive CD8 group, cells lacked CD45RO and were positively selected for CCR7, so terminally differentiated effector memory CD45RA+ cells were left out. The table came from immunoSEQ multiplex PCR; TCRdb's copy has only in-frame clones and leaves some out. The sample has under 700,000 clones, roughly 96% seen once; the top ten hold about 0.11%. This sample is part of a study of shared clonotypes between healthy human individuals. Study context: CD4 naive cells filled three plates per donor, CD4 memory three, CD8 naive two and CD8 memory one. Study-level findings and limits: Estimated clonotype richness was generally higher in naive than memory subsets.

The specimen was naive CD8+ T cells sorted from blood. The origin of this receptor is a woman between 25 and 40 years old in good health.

The CDR3 region is CASSDNRWGDEAFF. In DNA, the CDR3 is TGTGCCAGTAGTGACAACAGGTGGGGGGATGAAGCTTTCTTT. The V call is TRBV19, the J call TRBJ1-1; TRBD1 might be the D (5 bases). CDR3 length: 14 residues. The V end was cut by 5 bases, the J end by 7 bases, with 17 bases between. Germline lookup yields CDR1 LNHDA and CDR2 SQIVND (reference sequence).